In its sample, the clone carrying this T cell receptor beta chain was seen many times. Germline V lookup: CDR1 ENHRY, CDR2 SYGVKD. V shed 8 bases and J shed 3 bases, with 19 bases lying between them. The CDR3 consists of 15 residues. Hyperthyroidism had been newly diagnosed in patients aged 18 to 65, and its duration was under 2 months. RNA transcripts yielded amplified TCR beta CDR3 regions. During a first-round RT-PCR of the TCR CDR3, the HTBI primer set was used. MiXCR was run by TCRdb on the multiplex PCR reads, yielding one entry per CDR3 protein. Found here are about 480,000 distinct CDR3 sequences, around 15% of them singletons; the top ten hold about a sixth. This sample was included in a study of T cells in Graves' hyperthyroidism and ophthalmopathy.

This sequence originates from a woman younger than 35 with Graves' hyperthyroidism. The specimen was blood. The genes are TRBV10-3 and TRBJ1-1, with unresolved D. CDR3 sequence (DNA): TGTGCCATCTATACAAACAGCTGGTGGGACACTGAAGCTTTCTTT. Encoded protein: CAIYTNSWWDTEAFF.